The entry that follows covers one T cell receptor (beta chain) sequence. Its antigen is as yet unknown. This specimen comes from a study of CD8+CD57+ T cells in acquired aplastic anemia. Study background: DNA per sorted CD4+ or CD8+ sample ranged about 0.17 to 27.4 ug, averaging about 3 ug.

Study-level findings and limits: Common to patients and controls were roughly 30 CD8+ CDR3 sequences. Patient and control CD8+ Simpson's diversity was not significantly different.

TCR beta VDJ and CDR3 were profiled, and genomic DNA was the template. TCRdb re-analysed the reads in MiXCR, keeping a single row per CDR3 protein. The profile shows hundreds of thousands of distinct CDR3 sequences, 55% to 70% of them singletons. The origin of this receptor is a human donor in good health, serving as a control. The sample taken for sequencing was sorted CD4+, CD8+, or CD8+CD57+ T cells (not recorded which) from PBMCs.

The CDR3 bases are TGTGCCAGCAGCGAAACAGGGTCTCCATCACCCCTCCACTTT. This translates into CASSETGSPSPLHF. The J gene is TRBJ1-6, the V gene TRBV12-3 or TRBV12-4, with D perhaps TRBD1 (6 bases). This CDR3 is built from 14 residues. V was shortened by 6 bases and J by 10 bases, with 16 bases between the two germline ends.